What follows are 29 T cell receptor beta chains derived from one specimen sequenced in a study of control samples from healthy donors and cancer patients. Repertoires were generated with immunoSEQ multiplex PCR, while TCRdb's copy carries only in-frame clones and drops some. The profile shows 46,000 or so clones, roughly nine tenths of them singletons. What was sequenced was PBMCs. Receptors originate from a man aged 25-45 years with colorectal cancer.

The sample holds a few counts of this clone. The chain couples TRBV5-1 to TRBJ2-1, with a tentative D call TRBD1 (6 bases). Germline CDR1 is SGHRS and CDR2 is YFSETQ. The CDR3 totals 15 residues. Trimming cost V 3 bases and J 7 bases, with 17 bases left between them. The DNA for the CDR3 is TGCGCCAGCAGCTCCACAGGGACGTTACGAAATGAGCAGTTCTTC. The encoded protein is CASSSTGTLRNEQFF.

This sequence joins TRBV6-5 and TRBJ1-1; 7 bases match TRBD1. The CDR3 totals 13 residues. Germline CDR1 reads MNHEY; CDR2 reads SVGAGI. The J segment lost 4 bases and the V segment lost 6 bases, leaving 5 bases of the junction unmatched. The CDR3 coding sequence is TGTGCCAGCAGGCCGACAGGGCCCACTGAAGCTTTCTTT. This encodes CASRPTGPTEAFF.

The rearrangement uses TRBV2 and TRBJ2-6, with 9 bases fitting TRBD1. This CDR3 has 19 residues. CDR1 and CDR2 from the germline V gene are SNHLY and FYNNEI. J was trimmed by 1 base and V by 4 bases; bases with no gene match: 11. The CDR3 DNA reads TGTGCCAGCAGTGGGGAAGGGGACAGGGAATATTCTGGGGCCAACGTCCTGACTTTC. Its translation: CASSGEGDREYSGANVLTF.

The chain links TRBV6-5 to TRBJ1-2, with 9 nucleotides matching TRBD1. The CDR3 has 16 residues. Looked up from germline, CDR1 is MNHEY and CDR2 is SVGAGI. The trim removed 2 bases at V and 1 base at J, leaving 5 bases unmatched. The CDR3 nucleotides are TGTGCCAGCAGTTACCCCCCGGGACAGGGTAACTATGGCTACACCTTC. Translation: CASSYPPGQGNYGYTF.

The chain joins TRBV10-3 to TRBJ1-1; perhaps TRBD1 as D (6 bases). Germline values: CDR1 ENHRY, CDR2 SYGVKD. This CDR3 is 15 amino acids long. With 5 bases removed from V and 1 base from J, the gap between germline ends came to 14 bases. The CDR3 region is CAISRQESWNTEAFF. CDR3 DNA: TGTGCCATCAGTCGACAGGAGAGTTGGAACACTGAAGCTTTCTTT.

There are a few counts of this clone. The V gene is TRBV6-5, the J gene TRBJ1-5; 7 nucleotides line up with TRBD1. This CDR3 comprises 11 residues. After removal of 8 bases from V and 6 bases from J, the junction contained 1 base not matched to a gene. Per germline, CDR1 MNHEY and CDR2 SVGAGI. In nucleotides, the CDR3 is TGTGCCAGCCAGGGGGGTCAGCCCCAGCATTTT. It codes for CASQGGQPQHF.

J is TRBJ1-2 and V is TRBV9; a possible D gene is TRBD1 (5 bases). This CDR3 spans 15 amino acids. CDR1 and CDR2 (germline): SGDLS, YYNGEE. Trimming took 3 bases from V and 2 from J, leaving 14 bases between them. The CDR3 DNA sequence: TGTGCCAGCAGCGCGAGGGAGACAGCCAACTATGGCTACACCTTC. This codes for CASSARETANYGYTF.

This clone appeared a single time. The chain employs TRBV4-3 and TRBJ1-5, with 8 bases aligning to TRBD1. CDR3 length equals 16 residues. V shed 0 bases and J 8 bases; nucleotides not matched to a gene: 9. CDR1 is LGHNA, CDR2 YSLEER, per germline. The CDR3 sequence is CASSQDPGTGWEPQHF. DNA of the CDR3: TGCGCCAGCAGCCAAGACCCCGGGACAGGTTGGGAGCCCCAGCATTTT.

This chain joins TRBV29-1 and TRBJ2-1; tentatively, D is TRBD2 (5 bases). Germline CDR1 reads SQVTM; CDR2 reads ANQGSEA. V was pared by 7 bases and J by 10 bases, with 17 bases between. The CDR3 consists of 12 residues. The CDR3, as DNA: TGCAGCGCTTTATCCGGGATCGGCGAGCAGTTCTTC. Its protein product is CSALSGIGEQFF.

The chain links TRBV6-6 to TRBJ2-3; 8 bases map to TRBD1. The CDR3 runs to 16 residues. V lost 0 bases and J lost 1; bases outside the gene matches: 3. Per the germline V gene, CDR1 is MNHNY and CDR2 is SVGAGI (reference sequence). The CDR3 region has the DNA TGTGCCAGCAGTTACTCCTTGGGACAGGGCACAGATACGCAGTATTTT. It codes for CASSYSLGQGTDTQYF.

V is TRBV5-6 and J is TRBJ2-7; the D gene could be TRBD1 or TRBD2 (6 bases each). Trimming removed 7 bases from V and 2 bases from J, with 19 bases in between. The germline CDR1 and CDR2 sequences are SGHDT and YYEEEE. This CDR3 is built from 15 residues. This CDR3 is CASSTTGTPPYEQYV. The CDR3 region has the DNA TGTGCCAGCTCAACTACAGGGACTCCTCCCTACGAGCAGTACGTC.

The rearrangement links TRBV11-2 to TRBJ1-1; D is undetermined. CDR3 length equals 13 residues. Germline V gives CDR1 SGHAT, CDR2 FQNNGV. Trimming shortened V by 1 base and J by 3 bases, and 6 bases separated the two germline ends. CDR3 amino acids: CASSLGGDTEAFF. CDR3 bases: TGTGCCAGCAGCTTAGGTGGGGACACTGAAGCTTTCTTT.

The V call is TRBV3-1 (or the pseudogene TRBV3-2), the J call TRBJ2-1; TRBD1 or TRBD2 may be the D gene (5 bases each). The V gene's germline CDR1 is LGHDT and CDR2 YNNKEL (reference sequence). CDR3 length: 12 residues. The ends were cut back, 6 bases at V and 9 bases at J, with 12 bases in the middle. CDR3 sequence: CASRYSGGEQFF. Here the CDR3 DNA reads TGTGCCAGCAGATATAGTGGGGGTGAGCAGTTCTTC.

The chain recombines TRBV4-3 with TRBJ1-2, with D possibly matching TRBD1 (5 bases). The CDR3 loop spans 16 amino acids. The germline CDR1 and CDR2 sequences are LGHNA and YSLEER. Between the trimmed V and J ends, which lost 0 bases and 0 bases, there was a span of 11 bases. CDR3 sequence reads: CASSQDLGETNYGYTF. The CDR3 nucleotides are TGCGCCAGCAGCCAAGATCTAGGGGAAACTAACTATGGCTACACCTTC.

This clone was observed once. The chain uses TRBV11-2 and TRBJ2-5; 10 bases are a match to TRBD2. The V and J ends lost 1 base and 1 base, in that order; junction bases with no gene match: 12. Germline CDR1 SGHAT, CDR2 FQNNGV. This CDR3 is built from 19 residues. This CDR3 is CASSLVRQAGGTRQETQYF. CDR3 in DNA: TGTGCCAGCAGCTTAGTTCGGCAAGCGGGGGGGACCCGCCAAGAGACCCAGTACTTC.

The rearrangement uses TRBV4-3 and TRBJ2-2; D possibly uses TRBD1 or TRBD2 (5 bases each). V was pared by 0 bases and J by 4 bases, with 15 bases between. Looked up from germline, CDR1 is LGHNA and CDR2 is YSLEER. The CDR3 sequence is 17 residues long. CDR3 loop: CASSQDRGLMPTGELFF. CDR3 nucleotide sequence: TGCGCCAGCAGCCAAGACCGGGGCCTTATGCCCACCGGGGAGCTGTTTTTT.

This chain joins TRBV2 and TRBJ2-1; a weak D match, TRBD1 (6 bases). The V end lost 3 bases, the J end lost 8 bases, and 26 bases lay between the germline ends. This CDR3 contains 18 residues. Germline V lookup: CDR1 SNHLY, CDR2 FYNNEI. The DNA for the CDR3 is TGTGCCAGCAGTGAGAGGCAGGGGACGTATAATTTAAAACATGAGCAGTTCTTC. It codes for CASSERQGTYNLKHEQFF.

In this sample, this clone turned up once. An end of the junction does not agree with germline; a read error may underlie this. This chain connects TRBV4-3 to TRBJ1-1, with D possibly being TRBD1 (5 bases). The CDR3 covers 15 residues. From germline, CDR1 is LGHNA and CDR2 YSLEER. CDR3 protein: CASSPRAEGNAEAFF. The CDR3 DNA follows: TGCGCCAGCAGCCCCCGGGCGGAGGGGAACGCTGAAGCTTTCTTT.

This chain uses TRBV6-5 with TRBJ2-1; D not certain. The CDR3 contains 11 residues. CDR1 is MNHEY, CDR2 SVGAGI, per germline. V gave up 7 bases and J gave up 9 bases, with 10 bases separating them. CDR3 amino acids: CASTSGSEQFF. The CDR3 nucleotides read TGTGCCAGCACCAGTGGTAGTGAGCAGTTCTTC.

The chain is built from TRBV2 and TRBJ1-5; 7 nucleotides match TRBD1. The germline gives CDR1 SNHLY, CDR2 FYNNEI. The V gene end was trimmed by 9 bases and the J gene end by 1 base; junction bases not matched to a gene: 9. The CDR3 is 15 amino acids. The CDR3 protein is CASQEGTASNQPQHF. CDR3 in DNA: TGTGCCAGTCAGGAAGGGACAGCAAGCAATCAGCCCCAGCATTTT.

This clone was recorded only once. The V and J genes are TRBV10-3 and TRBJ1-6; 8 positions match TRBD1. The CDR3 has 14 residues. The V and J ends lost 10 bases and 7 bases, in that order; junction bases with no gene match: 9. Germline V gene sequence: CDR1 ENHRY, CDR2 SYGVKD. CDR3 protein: CATGRQGRNSPLHF. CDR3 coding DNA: TGTGCCACCGGACGACAGGGGCGGAATTCACCCCTCCACTTT.

The CDR3 loop reads CASSIVDTGYGYTF. The CDR3 DNA reads as TGTGCCAGTAGTATAGTGGACACAGGGTATGGCTACACCTTC. The rearrangement joins TRBV19 to TRBJ1-2; possible D gene TRBD1, 6 bases. Germline loops: CDR1 LNHDA, CDR2 SQIVND (reference sequence). The V end was cut by 1 base, the J end by 5 bases, with 11 bases between. This CDR3 has 14 amino acids.

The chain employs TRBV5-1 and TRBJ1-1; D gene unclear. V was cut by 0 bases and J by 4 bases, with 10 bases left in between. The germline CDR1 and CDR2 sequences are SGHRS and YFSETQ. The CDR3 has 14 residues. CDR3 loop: CASSLGTPTTEAFF. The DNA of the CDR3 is TGCGCCAGCAGCTTGGGGACCCCAACCACTGAAGCTTTCTTT.

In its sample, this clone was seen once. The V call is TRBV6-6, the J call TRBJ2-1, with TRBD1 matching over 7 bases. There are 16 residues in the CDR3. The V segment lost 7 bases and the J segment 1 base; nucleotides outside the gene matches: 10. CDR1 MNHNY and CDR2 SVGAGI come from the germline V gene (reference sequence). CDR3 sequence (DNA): TGTGCCAGCACCCTACAGGGGACGGGGTCCTACAATGAGCAGTTCTTC. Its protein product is CASTLQGTGSYNEQFF.

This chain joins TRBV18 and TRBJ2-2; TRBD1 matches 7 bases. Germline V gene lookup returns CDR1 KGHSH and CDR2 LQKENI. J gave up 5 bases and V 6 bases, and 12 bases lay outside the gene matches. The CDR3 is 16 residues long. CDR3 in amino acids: CASSLEITGETGELFF. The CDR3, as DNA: TGTGCCAGCTCGCTCGAGATAACAGGGGAGACCGGGGAGCTGTTTTTT.

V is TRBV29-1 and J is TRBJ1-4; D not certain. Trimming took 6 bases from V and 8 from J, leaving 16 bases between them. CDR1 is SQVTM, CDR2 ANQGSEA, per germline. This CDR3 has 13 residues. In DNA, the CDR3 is TGCAGCGTAGCAACCGGGTCCAGCGAAAAACTGTTTTTT. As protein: CSVATGSSEKLFF.

DNA for the CDR3: TGTGCCAGCAGCAAAGTTAAGAGACAGGGGATTGACAATGAGCAGTTCTTC. Its protein is CASSKVKRQGIDNEQFF. This chain uses TRBV21-1 with TRBJ2-1; TRBD1, the D gene given by the table, was not confirmed from the DNA. TRBV21-1 is a documented pseudogene. The CDR3 contains 17 residues.

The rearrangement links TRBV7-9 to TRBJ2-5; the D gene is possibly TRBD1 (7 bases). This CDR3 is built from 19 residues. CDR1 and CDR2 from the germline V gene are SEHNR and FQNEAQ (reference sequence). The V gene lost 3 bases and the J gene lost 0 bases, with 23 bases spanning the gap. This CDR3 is CASSLGLVGTVVHQETQYF. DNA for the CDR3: TGTGCCAGCAGCTTGGGACTTGTGGGGACAGTTGTCCACCAAGAGACCCAGTACTTC.

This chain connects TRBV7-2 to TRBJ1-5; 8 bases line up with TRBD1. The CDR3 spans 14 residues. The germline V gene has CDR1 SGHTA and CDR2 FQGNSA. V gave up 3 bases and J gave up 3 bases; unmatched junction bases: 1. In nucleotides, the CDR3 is TGTGCCAGCAGCTTGACAGGGGACAATCAGCCCCAGCATTTT. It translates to CASSLTGDNQPQHF.